Below, one TCR beta chain is given with its context. Its antigen is undetermined. This sample was taken from a study of Ad26.COV2.S vaccination and SARS-CoV-2 variants. Study details: Vaccine-arm donor from the placebo-controlled COV1001 Ad26.COV2.S trial. Participants got Ad26.COV2.S intramuscularly, once or twice 56 days apart. Regarding the study as a whole: Post-vaccination spike-specific CD8+ and CD4+ T cell responses reportedly had substantial breadth.

Documented treatment: over 15 received Ad26.COV2.S at low or high dose, single or two shots; 5 received placebo; per-sample allocation not given. Day 63 following the first vaccine or placebo injection was when the samples were taken. Spike of the Wuhan-strain SARS-CoV-2 was expressed by an Ad26 vector, which formed the vaccine. V was cut by 0 bases and J by 9 bases, with 22 bases left in between. This CDR3 has 16 residues. Assay used: immunoSEQ multiplex PCR; TCRdb lists only in-frame clones, some missing. The table has 360,000 or so clones, around 86% seen once; the top ten hold roughly 3.6%. This specimen was peripheral blood, taken in a trial of Ad26.COV2.S vaccine versus placebo. The rearrangement joins TRBV5-3 to TRBJ2-7; D may be TRBD2 (5 bases). TRBV5-3 is filed as an ORF, its function uncertain. The origin of this receptor is a person aged 18-65 years who received the Ad26.COV2.S COVID-19 vaccine or a placebo. The CDR3 DNA is TGTGCCAGAAGCTTGGGGGGTCGGCCTACCCGCGAGGGGCAGTACTTC. It specifies CARSLGGRPTREGQYF.